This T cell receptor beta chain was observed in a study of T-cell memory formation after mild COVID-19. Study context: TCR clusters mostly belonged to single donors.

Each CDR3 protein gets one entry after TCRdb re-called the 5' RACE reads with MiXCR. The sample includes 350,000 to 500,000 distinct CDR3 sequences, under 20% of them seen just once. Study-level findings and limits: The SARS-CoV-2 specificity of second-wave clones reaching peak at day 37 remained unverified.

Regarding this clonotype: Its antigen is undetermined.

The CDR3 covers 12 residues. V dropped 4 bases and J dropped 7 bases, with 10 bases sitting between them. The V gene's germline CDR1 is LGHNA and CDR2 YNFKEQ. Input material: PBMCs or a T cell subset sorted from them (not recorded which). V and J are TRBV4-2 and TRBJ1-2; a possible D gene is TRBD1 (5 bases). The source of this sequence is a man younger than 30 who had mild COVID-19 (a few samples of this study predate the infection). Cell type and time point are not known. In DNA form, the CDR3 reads TGTGCCAGCAGCCGAGGGACGGGTGGCTACACCTTC. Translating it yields CASSRGTGGYTF.